The next 19 T cell receptor beta chains were all read from a single sample in a study of shared clonotypes between healthy human individuals. Sequencing used immunoSEQ multiplex PCR; TCRdb keeps in-frame clones, though not all of them. The table has 550,000 to 800,000 clones, 74% seen once; the top ten hold 1.7%. The sample taken for sequencing was memory CD4+ T cells sorted from blood. Subset meaning: CD45RA-negative fraction. These receptors all come from a woman in her twenties or thirties in good health.

This clone was seen repeatedly, ten times or more. This chain links TRBV4-1 with TRBJ2-5; unclear D gene. This CDR3 spans 15 amino acids. Germline V lookup: CDR1 MGHRA, CDR2 YSYEKL. V was cut by 0 bases and J by 5 bases, with 13 bases left in between. The chain's CDR3 is CASSQDRGHGETQYF. DNA of the CDR3: TGCGCCAGCAGCCAAGATCGAGGCCATGGGGAGACCCAGTACTTC.

The chain uses TRBV4-1 and TRBJ1-1; D is perhaps TRBD1 (6 bases). Germline assignment: CDR1 MGHRA and CDR2 YSYEKL. V shed 5 bases and J shed 5 bases, with 21 bases lying between them. The CDR3 runs to 16 residues. The CDR3 DNA sequence: TGCGCCAGCAGCAGACCGGGGGGCAAACGAGGGACTGAAGCTTTCTTT. As protein: CASSRPGGKRGTEAFF.

With respect to this clone: The sample carries other DNA sequences with the same CDR3. The chain joins TRBV5-8 to TRBJ1-2; D may be TRBD1 (5 bases). CDR1 is SGHTS, CDR2 YDEGEE, per germline. V lost 4 bases to trimming and J lost 4 bases, with 14 bases between them. The CDR3 runs 14 residues. CDR3 sequence: CASSREGRVYGYTF. The CDR3 bases are TGTGCCAGCAGCCGAGAGGGACGGGTCTATGGCTACACCTTC. The full variable domain, rest sourced from reference TRBV5-8 and TRBJ1-2, is EAGVTQSPTHLIKTRGQQATLRCSPISGHTSVYWYQQALGLGLQFLLWYDEGEERNRGNFPPRFSGRQFPNYSSELNVNALELEDSALYLCASSREGRVYGYTFGSGTRLTVV.

V gene TRBV2 combines with J gene TRBJ1-5, with D possibly TRBD1 on 5 matching bases. Germline V gene sequence: CDR1 SNHLY, CDR2 FYNNEI. The CDR3 has 13 residues. V was cut by 5 bases and J by 4 bases, with 9 bases left in between. The CDR3 spells CASSRQLNQPQHF. The CDR3 DNA follows: TGTGCCAGCAGTCGACAGCTAAATCAGCCCCAGCATTTT.

The CDR3: CASNNGTGGYNEQFF. The CDR3 coding sequence is TGTGCCAGCAATAACGGGACAGGGGGTTACAATGAGCAGTTCTTC. This chain uses TRBV25-1 with TRBJ2-1, with 11 bases fitting TRBD1. CDR3 size: 15 residues. The J segment lost 4 bases and the V segment lost 7 bases, leaving 6 bases of the junction unmatched. Germline V gene data show CDR1 as MGHDK and CDR2 as SYGVNS.

The CDR3 here is CAISVGPGPVSGNTIYF. In DNA form, the CDR3 reads TGTGCCATCAGTGTCGGCCCGGGGCCCGTCTCTGGAAACACCATATATTTT. This chain joins TRBV10-3 and TRBJ1-3; a possible D gene is TRBD1 (5 bases). V was pared by 4 bases and J by 0 bases, with 16 bases between. The CDR3 sequence is 17 residues long. Germline CDR1 is ENHRY and CDR2 is SYGVKD.

In its sample, this clone was seen a few times. The chain joins TRBV25-1 to TRBJ2-3; 7 bases are a match to TRBD2. The CDR3 is 18 residues long. V was clipped by 2 bases and J by 0 bases; unmatched bases: 11. Per germline, CDR1 MGHDK and CDR2 SYGVNS. The CDR3 DNA reads TGTGCCAGCAGTGAAAGAGACGGGAGGACCTTTAGCACAGATACGCAGTATTTT. Encoded protein: CASSERDGRTFSTDTQYF.

The chain recombines TRBV27 with TRBJ2-2; TRBD2 matches at 8 bases. The V gene end was trimmed by 0 bases and the J gene end by 3 bases; junction bases not matched to a gene: 9. Germline V gene sequence: CDR1 MNHEY, CDR2 SMNVEV (reference sequence). CDR3 length: 18 amino acids. In DNA form, the CDR3 reads TGTGCCAGCAGTTTATCGGGTAGCGGGATCCTGTACACCGGGGAGCTGTTTTTT. Amino acid sequence: CASSLSGSGILYTGELFF.

The CDR3 nucleotides read TGTGCCACCGCGACAGCTCCTAACTATGGCTACACCTTC. As protein: CATATAPNYGYTF. The gene calls are TRBV19 and TRBJ1-2; D is possibly TRBD1 (5 bases). The CDR3 totals 13 residues. Trimming stripped 10 bases from V and 0 bases from J, with 12 bases between. Per the germline V gene, CDR1 is LNHDA and CDR2 is SQIVND (reference sequence). The full variable domain, its missing parts supplied by reference TRBV19 and TRBJ1-2, is DGGITQSPKYLFRKEGQNVTLSCEQNLNHDAMYWYRQDPGQGLRLIYYSQIVNDFQKGDIAEGYSVSREKKESFPLTVTSAQKNPTAFYLCATATAPNYGYTFGSGTRLTVV.

The rearrangement links TRBV7-2 to TRBJ2-3; D gene unclear. The CDR3 runs 14 residues. The V and J ends lost 2 bases and 5 bases respectively, with 11 bases between them. Germline V CDR1 and CDR2: SGHTA, FQGNSA. In DNA, the CDR3 is TGTGCCAGCAGCTTAAGAGCTGAGAGAGATACGCAGTATTTT. As protein: CASSLRAERDTQYF.

V and J are TRBV28 and TRBJ2-2, with 10 bases fitting TRBD2. Germline CDR1 is MDHEN and CDR2 is SYDVKM. CDR3 length: 14 amino acids. Trimming removed 6 bases from V and 7 bases from J; junction bases left unmatched: 5. The CDR3 coding sequence is TGTGCCAGCAGCTTACTAGCGGGAAGCGGGGAGCTGTTTTTT. This translates into CASSLLAGSGELFF. Full variable domain (rest looked up from reference TRBV28 and TRBJ2-2): DVKVTQSSRYLVKRTGEKVFLECVQDMDHENMFWYRQDPGLGLRLIYFSYDVKMKEKGDIPEGYSVSREKKERFSLILESASTNQTSMYLCASSLLAGSGELFFGEGSRLTVL.

This clone was seen ten or more times. CDR3 sequence: CASSSSSGNTIYF. CDR3 nucleotide sequence: TGTGCCAGCAGCTCCAGCTCTGGAAACACCATATATTTT. The J gene is TRBJ1-3, the V gene TRBV7-3; D not resolved. Trimming took 4 bases from V and 0 from J, leaving 4 bases between them. Germline V gene sequence: CDR1 SGHTA, CDR2 FQGTGA. The CDR3 loop spans 13 amino acids.

J is TRBJ1-1 and V is TRBV6-6, with TRBD1 identical over 8 bases. Germline V lookup: CDR1 MNHNY, CDR2 SVGAGI (reference sequence). This CDR3 spans 14 amino acids. The trim removed 6 bases at V and 4 bases at J, leaving 7 bases unmatched. The CDR3 here is CASSGDRGSTEAFF. The CDR3 DNA reads TGTGCCAGCAGCGGTGACAGGGGTTCCACTGAAGCTTTCTTT.

This clone occurred a few times. The V call is TRBV30, the J call TRBJ1-1; D is possibly TRBD1 (5 bases). This CDR3 has 13 residues. The germline CDR1 and CDR2 sequences are GTSNPN and SVGIG (reference sequence). Trimming left V 5 bases short and J 0 bases short, with 10 bases between. CDR3 in amino acids: CAWRQLMNTEAFF. The CDR3 nucleotides read TGTGCCTGGCGACAGCTGATGAACACTGAAGCTTTCTTT.

This clone was found once. The genes are TRBV7-3 and TRBJ1-2, with 8 bases identical to TRBD1. V was pared by 5 bases and J by 2 bases, with 7 bases of the junction left unmatched. The CDR3 extends over 15 amino acids. Germline CDR1 is SGHTA and CDR2 is FQGTGA. As DNA, the CDR3 is TGTGCCAGCAGCCCATCAGGGGGCGTCAACTATGGCTACACCTTC. Translated, it gives CASSPSGGVNYGYTF. Full variable domain (remainder filled in from reference TRBV7-3 and TRBJ1-2): GAGVSQTPSNKVTEKGKYVELRCDPISGHTALYWYRQSLGQGPEFLIYFQGTGAADDSGLPNDRFFAVRPEGSVSTLKIQRTERGDSAVYLCASSPSGGVNYGYTFGSGTRLTVV.

The J gene is TRBJ1-1, the V gene TRBV7-9; tentative D call: TRBD1 (5 bases). The V gene's germline CDR1 is SEHNR and CDR2 FQNEAQ (reference sequence). The ends were cut back, 7 bases at V and 3 bases at J, with 15 bases in the middle. There are 14 residues in the CDR3. The CDR3 region has the DNA TGTGCCAGCACTTCCGCGCAGGGAGACACTGAAGCTTTCTTT. Its protein product is CASTSAQGDTEAFF. Drawing the rest from reference TRBV7-9 and TRBJ1-1, the complete variable domain is DTGVSQNPRHKITKRGQNVTFRCDPISEHNRLYWYRQTLGQGPEFLTYFQNEAQLEKSRLLSDRFSAERPKGSFSTLEIQRTEQGDSAMYLCASTSAQGDTEAFFGQGTRLTVV.

The chain couples TRBV9 to TRBJ2-5, with 9 bases aligning to TRBD2. CDR3 size: 15 residues. V shed 0 bases, J shed 2 bases, and the junction held 2 bases outside the gene matches. Germline assignment: CDR1 SGDLS and CDR2 YYNGEE. DNA of the CDR3: TGTGCCAGCAGCGTAGGACTAGCGGAACAAGAGACCCAGTACTTC. Its protein product is CASSVGLAEQETQYF.

The CDR3 coding sequence is TGTGCCAGCAGCCCGACTCCCCAACCCGGGCGTTATGGCTACACCTTC. This encodes CASSPTPQPGRYGYTF. This sequence joins TRBV11-2 and TRBJ1-2; D ambiguous. Trimming cost V 5 bases and J 5 bases, with 21 bases left between them. Germline V gives CDR1 SGHAT, CDR2 FQNNGV. This CDR3 has 16 amino acids.

This chain links TRBV10-3 with TRBJ1-2; unclear D gene. Trimming removed 4 bases from V and 1 base from J, with 13 bases in between. This CDR3 is 15 amino acids long. In germline, CDR1 is ENHRY, CDR2 SYGVKD. CDR3 loop: CAISGSGGINYGYTF. CDR3 coding DNA: TGTGCCATCAGTGGCAGTGGTGGAATTAACTATGGCTACACCTTC.